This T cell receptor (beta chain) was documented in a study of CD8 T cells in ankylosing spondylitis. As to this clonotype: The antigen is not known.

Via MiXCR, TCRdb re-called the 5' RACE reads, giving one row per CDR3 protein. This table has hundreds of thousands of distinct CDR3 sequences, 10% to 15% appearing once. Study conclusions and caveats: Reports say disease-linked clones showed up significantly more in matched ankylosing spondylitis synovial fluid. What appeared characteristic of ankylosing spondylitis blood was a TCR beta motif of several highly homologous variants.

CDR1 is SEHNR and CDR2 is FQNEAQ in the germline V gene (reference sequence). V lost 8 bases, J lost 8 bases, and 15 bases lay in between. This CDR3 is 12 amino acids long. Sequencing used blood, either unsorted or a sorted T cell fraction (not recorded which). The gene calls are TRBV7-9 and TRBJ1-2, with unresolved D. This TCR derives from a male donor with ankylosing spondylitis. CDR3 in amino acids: CASVLEFEGYTF. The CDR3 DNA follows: TGTGCCAGCGTCTTGGAGTTTGAGGGCTACACCTTC.